This TCR beta chain came from a study of technical replicates of blood from several donors. Data came from immunoSEQ multiplex PCR; TCRdb stores just in-frame clones and leaves some out. The sample yields tens of thousands of clones, nearly 98% seen once. This CDR3 spans 12 amino acids. V gave up 4 bases and J gave up 5 bases, with 8 bases separating them. Germline CDR1 is SGHVS and CDR2 is FNYEAQ. The sample comprised T cells isolated from PBMCs. The chain recombines TRBV7-6 with TRBJ1-1; D may be TRBD1 (5 bases). The clonotype was recovered from a human donor in good health. The CDR3 DNA reads TGTGCCAGCAGCTCGGGGGGGACTGAAGCTTTCTTT. Protein: CASSSGGTEAFF.